This entry lists 18 T cell receptor beta chains sequenced from one sample in a study of beta chain features in type 1 diabetes. TCRB transcripts that were expressed got sequenced, as all of the isolated RNA had been reverse transcribed. Sequencing used immunoSEQ multiplex PCR; TCRdb keeps in-frame clones, though not all of them. The sample records 130,000 to 150,000 clones, more than 9% being singletons. The sequenced sample was naive CD4+ T cells from blood. These receptors were obtained from a man aged 18 to 30 in good health.

The chain joins TRBV7-2 to TRBJ2-5; D is unresolved. The CDR3 is 12 residues long. Germline CDR1 and CDR2: SGHTA and FQGNSA. V was pared by 5 bases and J by 5 bases, with 9 bases between. Written as DNA, the CDR3 is TGTGCCAGCAGCGCTGTACGGGAGACCCAGTACTTC. Translated: CASSAVRETQYF.

The chain carries TRBV6-5 and TRBJ1-2, with a possible D match to TRBD1 (5 bases). Trimming took off 7 bases at V and 7 bases at J, with 22 bases between the two ends. Germline loops: CDR1 MNHEY, CDR2 SVGAGI. The CDR3 loop spans 15 amino acids. CDR3 in DNA: TGTGCCAGCACAACAGGCGGGGAGGGGTGGGTTGGCTACACCTTC. Encoded protein: CASTTGGEGWVGYTF.

The genes are TRBV5-4 and TRBJ1-2, with 7 nucleotides matching TRBD1. The CDR3 has 17 amino acids. Germline V gene sequence: CDR1 SGHNT, CDR2 YYREEE (reference sequence). Trimming cost V 4 bases and J 3 bases; bases outside gene matches: 15. CDR3 loop: CASSKGGARGTDYGYTF. The CDR3 DNA is TGTGCCAGCAGCAAAGGGGGCGCAAGGGGAACGGACTATGGCTACACCTTC.

V and J are TRBV27 and TRBJ2-7; D is unresolved. Germline values: CDR1 MNHEY, CDR2 SMNVEV (reference sequence). Trimming stripped 4 bases from V and 2 bases from J, with 6 bases between. This CDR3 is built from 12 residues. CDR3 sequence: CASSSNTYEQYF. The CDR3 nucleotides are TGTGCCAGCAGTTCGAACACCTACGAGCAGTACTTC.

This clone has only a few counts. The rearrangement links TRBV9 to TRBJ2-3; no clear D. This CDR3 contains 12 residues. Deletions cut 0 bases from V and 7 bases from J, with 6 bases between. Germline V gene sequence: CDR1 SGDLS, CDR2 YYNGEE. CDR3 sequence (DNA): TGTGCCAGCAGCGTAGGTTTCAATACGCAGTATTTT. This codes for CASSVGFNTQYF.

The rearrangement joins TRBV5-1 to TRBJ1-2; D possibly corresponds to TRBD1 (5 bases). The V gene lost 2 bases and the J gene lost 2 bases, with 10 bases spanning the gap. This CDR3 has 14 amino acids. Germline lookup yields CDR1 SGHRS and CDR2 YFSETQ. The chain's CDR3 is CASSFPGQNYGYTF. The CDR3 nucleotides are TGCGCCAGCAGCTTCCCAGGGCAAAACTATGGCTACACCTTC.

The chain links TRBV10-3 to TRBJ1-4, with D uncertain. Trimming shortened V by 7 bases and J by 3 bases, and 9 bases separated the two germline ends. This CDR3 contains 13 residues. Germline CDR1 ENHRY, CDR2 SYGVKD. This CDR3 reads CAITGIPNEKLFF. The CDR3 region has the DNA TGTGCCATCACCGGGATTCCTAATGAAAAACTGTTTTTT.

The DNA of the CDR3 is TGTGCCAGCAGTCTAGGACTAGGACTTGGGACCCAGTACTTC. Translated: CASSLGLGLGTQYF. This sequence joins TRBV27 and TRBJ2-5; 7 nucleotides match TRBD2. Germline V CDR1 and CDR2: MNHEY, SMNVEV (reference sequence). The CDR3 totals 14 residues. Trimming at V came to 5 bases and at J to 7 bases, leaving 10 bases not matched to a gene.

V is TRBV7-2 and J is TRBJ2-1, with a tentative D call TRBD2 (5 bases). This CDR3 spans 15 amino acids. V dropped 4 bases and J dropped 6 bases, with 16 bases sitting between them. The germline V gene has CDR1 SGHTA and CDR2 FQGNSA. The DNA for the CDR3 is TGTGCCAGCAGCTCCCGATCCGCGGGTCGCAATGAGCAGTTCTTC. This codes for CASSSRSAGRNEQFF.

The chain is built from TRBV7-2 and TRBJ2-1; 11 bases are a match to TRBD2. Germline CDR1 is SGHTA and CDR2 is FQGNSA. Trimming removed 5 bases from V and 7 bases from J; junction bases left unmatched: 4. The CDR3 runs 14 residues. The CDR3: CASSRSGGANEQFF. The DNA for the CDR3 is TGTGCCAGCAGCCGTAGCGGGGGGGCTAATGAGCAGTTCTTC.

This chain uses TRBV7-2 with TRBJ2-5; 7 bases are shared with TRBD2. This CDR3 has 15 amino acids. The trim removed 1 base at V and 5 bases at J, leaving 7 bases unmatched. Germline V gene lookup returns CDR1 SGHTA and CDR2 FQGNSA. The CDR3 DNA reads as TGTGCCAGCAGCTTAGAAGCGGGGATATGGGAGACCCAGTACTTC. This translates into CASSLEAGIWETQYF.

The rearrangement links TRBV5-1 to TRBJ2-7; D gene unclear. Per the germline V gene, CDR1 is SGHRS and CDR2 is YFSETQ. Trimming took 4 bases from V and 0 from J, leaving 14 bases between them. CDR3 size: 15 residues. Here the CDR3 reads CASSTPTALSYEQYF. CDR3 coding DNA: TGCGCCAGCAGCACCCCCACAGCTCTCTCCTACGAGCAGTACTTC.

The chain recombines TRBV7-2 with TRBJ2-7, with D unclear. Trimming pared 3 bases from V and 3 bases from J, leaving 12 bases between. CDR1 and CDR2 from the germline V gene are SGHTA and FQGNSA. The CDR3 contains 14 residues. This CDR3 is CASSLINGDYEQYF. Written as DNA, the CDR3 is TGTGCCAGCAGCTTGATTAACGGAGACTACGAGCAGTACTTC.

V usage is TRBV18 and J usage is TRBJ1-5, with D hard to call. Trimming took off 8 bases at V and 4 bases at J, with 12 bases between the two ends. Germline CDR1 and CDR2: KGHSH and LQKENI. The CDR3 has 13 amino acids. The CDR3, as DNA: TGTGCCAGCGTTCCGGGAGAAAATCAGCCCCAGCATTTT. Its protein product is CASVPGENQPQHF.

This clone appeared many times. This chain uses TRBV23-1 with TRBJ2-2; a possible D gene is TRBD2 (5 bases). TRBV23-1 is an ORF, and what it does is uncertain. Trimming shortened V by 2 bases and J by 0 bases, and 10 bases separated the two germline ends. The CDR3 contains 16 residues. The chain's CDR3 is CASSQGVEANTGELFF. In DNA form, the CDR3 reads TGCGCCAGCAGTCAAGGTGTGGAGGCGAACACCGGGGAGCTGTTTTTT.

The chain combines TRBV6-1 with TRBJ1-2; 9 nucleotides align to TRBD1. V gave up 8 bases and J gave up 7 bases; unmatched junction bases: 11. The CDR3 has 14 amino acids. The V gene's germline CDR1 is MNHNS and CDR2 SASEGT. The CDR3 region is CASVRDRVVVGYTF. The CDR3 nucleotides read TGTGCCAGCGTTAGGGACAGGGTCGTGGTTGGCTACACCTTC.

This sequence joins TRBV7-9 and TRBJ2-5; 9 bases fit TRBD2. Trimming removed 1 base from V and 4 bases from J; junction bases left unmatched: 7. This CDR3 is built from 16 residues. The V gene's germline CDR1 is SEHNR and CDR2 FQNEAQ (reference sequence). The CDR3 reads CASSLVRGGAAETQYF. Written as DNA, the CDR3 is TGTGCCAGCAGCTTAGTTCGCGGGGGGGCCGCAGAGACCCAGTACTTC. Together with reference TRBV7-9 and TRBJ2-5, the CDR3 gives the full variable domain: DTGVSQNPRHKITKRGQNVTFRCDPISEHNRLYWYRQTLGQGPEFLTYFQNEAQLEKSRLLSDRFSAERPKGSFSTLEIQRTEQGDSAMYLCASSLVRGGAAETQYFGPGTRLLVL.

This clone was seen ten or more times. The CDR3 DNA reads as TGTGCCAGCAGCCATCTACAGGGAGAAGCTTTCTTT. Its translation is CASSHLQGEAFF. The chain joins TRBV14 to TRBJ1-1, with D possibly being TRBD1 (6 bases). Trimming shortened V by 3 bases and J by 8 bases, and 10 bases separated the two germline ends. Germline CDR1 SGHDN, CDR2 FVKESK. This CDR3 has 12 residues.